This TCR beta chain was identified in a study of regulatory T cells in long-lasting Graves disease. Study information: The criterion for persistent Graves' disease was over 5 years of antithyroid drugs with positive TSH receptor antibodies.

In building TCR beta libraries, iRepertoire HTBI primers were used together with Arm-PCR of CDR3 regions. Methods used by the authors: The study identified 55 to 80 TRBV and about 14 TRBJ segments across samples. TCRdb called the multiplex PCR reads again in MiXCR, with one record for every CDR3 protein. It is TCRdb's table, rather than the study itself, that gives the V and J calls and clone size. The sample records around 430,000 distinct CDR3 sequences, 22% being singletons. Time point described: persistent/refractory GD, antithyroid drugs over 5 years with positive TRAb. The TCR library was made from RNA that had been extracted from PBMCs in TRIzol. V lost 0 bases and J 0 bases, leaving 6 bases between the germline ends. The CDR3 contains 15 residues. CDR1 and CDR2 (germline): MNHEY, SVGAGI.

This sequence was found in a female donor with Graves disease. The chain has TRBV6-5 and TRBJ2-1; a possible D gene is TRBD2 (6 bases). The sequenced sample was peripheral blood mononuclear cells (PBMCs), obtained when the disease was refractory, from a patient treated with antithyroid drugs. The CDR3 spells CASSYSGGSYNEQFF. DNA of the CDR3: TGTGCCAGCAGTTACTCCGGGGGCTCCTACAATGAGCAGTTCTTC.